Following are 8 T cell receptor beta chains from one sample sequenced in a study of blood T cell repertoires in COVID-19. Some clones are missing from TCRdb's copy, which holds only in-frame ones; the method was immunoSEQ multiplex PCR. The table lists approximately 220,000 clones, approximately 81% of them singletons. Source material: peripheral blood. The receptors stem from a woman older than 75 with acute or convalescent COVID-19.

The chain has TRBV2 and TRBJ1-1; D remains unclear. Germline loops: CDR1 SNHLY, CDR2 FYNNEI. Trimming pared 4 bases from V and 3 bases from J, leaving 3 bases between. The CDR3 has 11 residues. CDR3 DNA sequence: TGTGCCAGCAGTGTATACACTGAAGCTTTCTTT. Translating it yields CASSVYTEAFF.

The chain is built from TRBV27 and TRBJ2-5; TRBD1 is a possible D gene (6 bases). In germline, CDR1 is MNHEY, CDR2 SMNVEV (reference sequence). Trimming took 0 bases from V and 1 from J, leaving 9 bases between them. The CDR3 spans 15 residues. The CDR3 nucleotides read TGTGCCAGCAGTTTATCCGGACAGAGCCAAGAGACCCAGTACTTC. It is translated as CASSLSGQSQETQYF.

This chain links TRBV27 with TRBJ2-7; the match to TRBD1 covers 8 bases. CDR1 is MNHEY and CDR2 is SMNVEV in the germline V gene (reference sequence). The CDR3 is made up of 15 amino acids. V gave up 2 bases and J gave up 3 bases; unmatched junction bases: 6. The CDR3 region is CASSLVGRGHYEQYF. CDR3 nucleotide sequence: TGTGCCAGCAGTTTAGTAGGCAGGGGGCACTACGAGCAGTACTTC.

The chain is built from TRBV5-1 and TRBJ1-5; D remains ambiguous. CDR1 and CDR2 (germline): SGHRS, YFSETQ. V lost 4 bases and J 6 bases, leaving 11 bases between the germline ends. This CDR3 spans 13 amino acids. The chain's CDR3 is CASSQGSGQPQHF. CDR3 coding DNA: TGCGCCAGCAGCCAAGGATCGGGTCAGCCCCAGCATTTT. Drawing the rest from reference TRBV5-1 and TRBJ1-5, the complete variable domain is KAGVTQTPRYLIKTRGQQVTLSCSPISGHRSVSWYQQTPGQGLQFLFEYFSETQRNKGNFPGRFSGRQFSNSRSEMNVSTLELGDSALYLCASSQGSGQPQHFGDGTRLSIL.

This rearrangement joins TRBV9 to TRBJ1-5, with 10 positions matching TRBD1. The CDR3 has 15 amino acids. The V gene end was trimmed by 3 bases and the J gene end by 5 bases; junction bases not matched to a gene: 5. Germline lookup yields CDR1 SGDLS and CDR2 YYNGEE. The CDR3 DNA reads TGTGCCAGCAGCGCGAGGGGGACAGGGGATCAGCCCCAGCATTTT. Translation: CASSARGTGDQPQHF.

The chain joins TRBV2 to TRBJ2-2; 7 positions match TRBD2. The CDR3 totals 15 residues. V lost 7 bases to trimming and J lost 0 bases; unmatched junction nucleotides: 5. The germline V gene encodes CDR1 SNHLY and CDR2 FYNNEI. CDR3: CASNLAGANTGELFF. In nucleotides, the CDR3 is TGTGCCAGCAATCTCGCGGGGGCGAACACCGGGGAGCTGTTTTTT.

The chain employs TRBV7-2 and TRBJ2-7, with 7 bases matching TRBD1. This CDR3 contains 15 residues. Trimming at V came to 7 bases and at J to 0 bases, leaving 9 bases not matched to a gene. CDR1 and CDR2 (germline): SGHTA, FQGNSA. This CDR3 is CASTGQVWGSYEQYF. CDR3 sequence (DNA): TGTGCCAGCACCGGACAGGTGTGGGGCTCCTACGAGCAGTACTTC.

The chain joins TRBV11-2 to TRBJ2-7; the match to TRBD2 covers 10 bases. The CDR3 is 16 amino acids. CDR1 is SGHAT and CDR2 is FQNNGV in the germline V gene. V lost 2 bases and J lost 5; bases outside the gene matches: 9. The CDR3 protein is CASSLIASGSFNEQYF. In DNA form, the CDR3 reads TGTGCCAGCAGCTTAATCGCTAGCGGGAGCTTCAACGAGCAGTACTTC. The entire variable domain, with the rest obtained from reference TRBV11-2 and TRBJ2-7, is as follows: EAGVAQSPRYKIIEKRQSVAFWCNPISGHATLYWYQQILGQGPKLLIQFQNNGVVDDSQLPKDRFSAERLKGVDSTLKIQPAKLEDSAVYLCASSLIASGSFNEQYFGPGTRLTVT.